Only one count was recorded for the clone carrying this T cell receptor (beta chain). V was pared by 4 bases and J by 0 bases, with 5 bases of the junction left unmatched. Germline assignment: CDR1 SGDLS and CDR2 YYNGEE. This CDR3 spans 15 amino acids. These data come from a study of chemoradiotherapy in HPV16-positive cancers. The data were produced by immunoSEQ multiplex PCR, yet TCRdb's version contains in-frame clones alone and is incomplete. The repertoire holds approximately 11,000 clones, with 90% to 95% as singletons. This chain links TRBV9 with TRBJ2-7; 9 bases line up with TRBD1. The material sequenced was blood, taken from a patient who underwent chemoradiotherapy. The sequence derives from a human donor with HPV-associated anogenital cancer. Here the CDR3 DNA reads TGTGCCAGCAGCCCGGGACAGGGCCCCTCCTACGAGCAGTACTTC. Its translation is CASSPGQGPSYEQYF.